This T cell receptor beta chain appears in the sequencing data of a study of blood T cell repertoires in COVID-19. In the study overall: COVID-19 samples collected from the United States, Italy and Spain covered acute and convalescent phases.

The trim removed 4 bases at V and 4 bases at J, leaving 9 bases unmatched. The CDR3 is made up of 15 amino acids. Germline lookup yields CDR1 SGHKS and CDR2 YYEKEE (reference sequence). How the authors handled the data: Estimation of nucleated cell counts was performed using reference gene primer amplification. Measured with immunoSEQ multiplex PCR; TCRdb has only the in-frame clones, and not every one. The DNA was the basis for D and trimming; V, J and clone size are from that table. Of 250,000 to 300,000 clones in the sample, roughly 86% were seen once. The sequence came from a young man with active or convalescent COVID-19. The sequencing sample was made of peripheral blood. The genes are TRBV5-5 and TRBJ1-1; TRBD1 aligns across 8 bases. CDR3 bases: TGTGCCAGCAGCCCACTGACAGGGGTGAGCACTGAAGCTTTCTTT. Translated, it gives CASSPLTGVSTEAFF.